These 28 T cell receptor beta chains came from one sample sequenced in a study of blood T cell repertoires in COVID-19. Generated by immunoSEQ multiplex PCR, the TCRdb table keeps only in-frame clones and is missing some. The top ten hold roughly 15% of the sample, which has 70,000 to 80,000 clones, less than 90% seen once. The sequenced material came from peripheral blood. The receptors derive from an elderly man in a cohort sampled during active COVID-19.

Points on this clone: Other nucleotide sequences from this sample produce the same CDR3. The rearrangement joins TRBV7-9 to TRBJ1-6; 7 bases agree with TRBD1. V lost 5 bases, J lost 5 bases, and 3 bases stayed unmatched. The CDR3 extends over 14 amino acids. Per the germline V gene, CDR1 is SEHNR and CDR2 is FQNEAQ (reference sequence). This chain's CDR3 is CASSRDSDNSPLHF. The CDR3 coding sequence is TGTGCCAGCAGCCGGGACAGCGATAATTCACCCCTCCACTTT.

V gene TRBV27 combines with J gene TRBJ1-2; 8 bases fit TRBD1. Losses at the gene ends were 3 bases for V and 4 bases for J; bases not matched to a gene: 7. CDR3 size: 15 residues. The germline gives CDR1 MNHEY, CDR2 SMNVEV (reference sequence). CDR3 protein: CASSFDSGTGYGYTF. The CDR3 DNA follows: TGTGCCAGCAGTTTTGACTCCGGGACAGGCTATGGCTACACCTTC.

This clone was seen at least ten times. The chain couples TRBV6-2 or TRBV6-3 to TRBJ2-7; TRBD1 matches at 12 bases. The CDR3 runs to 16 residues. The ends lost 5 bases at V and 7 bases at J; junction bases unmatched: 12. Germline values: CDR1 MNHEY, CDR2 SVGEGT. Here the CDR3 reads CASSPRRGQGASEQYF. In DNA, the CDR3 is TGTGCCAGCAGTCCCCGCCGGGGACAGGGGGCGTCTGAGCAGTACTTC.

The chain employs TRBV5-1 and TRBJ2-7, with D possibly being TRBD1 (5 bases). The CDR3 loop spans 14 amino acids. Germline V gives CDR1 SGHRS, CDR2 YFSETQ. V was pared by 4 bases and J by 3 bases, with 14 bases between. The CDR3 DNA sequence: TGCGCCAGCAGCCCCGACAGCGCGAGCTACGAGCAGTACTTC. As protein: CASSPDSASYEQYF.

This clone was observed a single time. This rearrangement joins TRBV10-1 to TRBJ1-1; 7 positions match TRBD1. Germline-derived CDR1 and CDR2 are WNHNN and SYGVQD (reference sequence). This CDR3 has 15 residues. Trimming cost V 3 bases and J 3 bases; bases outside gene matches: 7. The CDR3 DNA sequence: TGCGCCAGCAGTGAAGAGGGGGCATGGGACACTGAAGCTTTCTTT. It codes for CASSEEGAWDTEAFF.

This chain links TRBV9 with TRBJ1-6, with D hard to call. Per the germline V gene, CDR1 is SGDLS and CDR2 is YYNGEE. The CDR3 runs to 12 residues. Trimming took off 0 bases at V and 10 bases at J, with 5 bases between the two ends. In DNA, the CDR3 is TGTGCCAGCAGCGTAGCCCAGTCACCCCTCCACTTT. Protein product: CASSVAQSPLHF.

The chain is built from TRBV9 and TRBJ1-4; TRBD1 matches 8 bases. V shed 5 bases, J shed 3 bases, and the junction held 3 bases outside the gene matches. This CDR3 comprises 14 residues. Germline V gene data show CDR1 as SGDLS and CDR2 as YYNGEE. The CDR3 loop reads CASSLQGANEKLFF. CDR3 sequence (DNA): TGTGCCAGCAGTCTACAGGGGGCTAATGAAAAACTGTTTTTT.

The chain uses TRBV18 and TRBJ2-7; the D gene is possibly TRBD2 (5 bases). The CDR3 is 12 amino acids. The germline CDR1 and CDR2 sequences are KGHSH and LQKENI. Trimming left V 3 bases short and J 7 bases short, with 10 bases between. CDR3 in DNA: TGTGCCAGCTCACCGCCCGGAGGAGAGCAGTACTTC. This translates into CASSPPGGEQYF.

The rearrangement links TRBV19 to TRBJ2-3; 7 nucleotides line up with TRBD2. J was trimmed by 3 bases and V by 7 bases; bases with no gene match: 10. Germline loops: CDR1 LNHDA, CDR2 SQIVND (reference sequence). The CDR3 loop spans 15 amino acids. The CDR3 loop reads CASIRTGGGTDTQYF. CDR3 DNA sequence: TGTGCCAGTATCCGGACGGGGGGAGGGACAGATACGCAGTATTTT.

CDR3: CASSITGTSGGREFF. The CDR3 DNA sequence: TGTGCCAGCAGTATAACCGGGACTAGCGGGGGGAGGGAGTTCTTC. This chain links TRBV28 with TRBJ2-1; 15 nucleotides line up with TRBD2. V gave up 5 bases and J gave up 14 bases; unmatched junction bases: 10. Per germline, CDR1 MDHEN and CDR2 SYDVKM. The CDR3 extends over 15 amino acids.

This clone was counted between two and nine times. This chain joins TRBV7-2 and TRBJ1-5, with 10 bases fitting TRBD1. The CDR3 is 15 amino acids. Germline V gene data show CDR1 as SGHTA and CDR2 as FQGNSA. After removal of 4 bases from V and 1 base from J, the junction contained 1 base not matched to a gene. The CDR3 here is CASSSGQGSNQPQHF. In DNA form, the CDR3 reads TGTGCCAGCAGCTCGGGACAGGGGAGCAATCAGCCCCAGCATTTT.

CDR3 loop: CASSRTGGNEQYF. The CDR3 coding sequence is TGTGCCAGCAGCAGGACAGGGGGGAACGAGCAGTACTTC. V gene TRBV27 combines with J gene TRBJ2-7; 10 bases are a match to TRBD1. Germline assignment: CDR1 MNHEY and CDR2 SMNVEV (reference sequence). This CDR3 region has 13 residues. V shed 6 bases and J 5 bases; nucleotides not matched to a gene: 4.

This clone was seen once. Written as DNA, the CDR3 is TGTGCCAGCTCACTACTGCGGTCTTCCTACGAGCAGTACTTC. Translated: CASSLLRSSYEQYF. V gene TRBV18 combines with J gene TRBJ2-7; the D is unclear. V was trimmed by 4 bases and J by 1 base, leaving 11 bases between them. In germline, CDR1 is KGHSH, CDR2 LQKENI. This CDR3 spans 14 amino acids.

This clone appeared a single time. The chain employs TRBV7-9 and TRBJ2-3, with D perhaps TRBD1 (5 bases). There are 14 residues in the CDR3. Between the trimmed V and J ends, which lost 1 base and 4 bases, there was a span of 9 bases. In germline, CDR1 is SEHNR, CDR2 FQNEAQ (reference sequence). CDR3 DNA sequence: TGTGCCAGCAGCTTAGGTCAGGGTGCAGATACGCAGTATTTT. Protein product: CASSLGQGADTQYF.

This chain uses TRBV4-1 with TRBJ2-7; TRBD2 aligns across 8 bases. Trimming removed 2 bases from V and 4 bases from J; junction bases left unmatched: 7. The CDR3 is 15 residues long. The germline V gene encodes CDR1 MGHRA and CDR2 YSYEKL. This CDR3 is CASSQREGSEYEQYF. The CDR3 DNA sequence: TGCGCCAGCAGCCAACGGGAGGGGTCAGAATACGAGCAGTACTTC.

The chain carries TRBV5-1 and TRBJ1-3, with D hard to call. The CDR3 has 14 amino acids. V lost 4 bases and J 0 bases, leaving 8 bases between the germline ends. Germline-derived CDR1 and CDR2 are SGHRS and YFSETQ. The chain's CDR3 is CASSTTDSGNTIYF. As DNA, the CDR3 is TGCGCCAGCAGCACCACAGACTCTGGAAACACCATATATTTT.

The rearrangement uses TRBV27 and TRBJ2-3, with 9 bases aligning to TRBD1. Germline lookup yields CDR1 MNHEY and CDR2 SMNVEV (reference sequence). Unmatched junction bases numbered 10, after V lost 6 bases and J lost 3 bases. The CDR3 totals 16 residues. The CDR3 DNA is TGTGCCAGCAGGCCAACAGGGACAGGGTTTACAGATACGCAGTATTTT. Its translation is CASRPTGTGFTDTQYF.

V usage is TRBV4-2 and J usage is TRBJ1-1; possibly TRBD1 for D (6 bases). Germline CDR1 LGHNA, CDR2 YNFKEQ. This CDR3 has 14 residues. Trimming cost V 1 base and J 11 bases, with 17 bases left between them. CDR3 bases: TGTGCCAGCAGCCAAGCGGACATCGGGAGGGGGGCTTTCTTT. Its protein product is CASSQADIGRGAFF.

The CDR3, as DNA: TGTGCCAGCAGCGTAGGTAGCGGGGGGGCTTCGGAGACCCAGTACTTC. The encoded protein is CASSVGSGGASETQYF. The rearrangement joins TRBV9 to TRBJ2-5; 11 positions match TRBD2. Germline-derived CDR1 and CDR2 are SGDLS and YYNGEE. CDR3 length: 16 amino acids. The J segment lost 5 bases and the V segment lost 0 bases, leaving 6 bases of the junction unmatched.

V and J are TRBV5-1 and TRBJ2-4, with TRBD1 matching over 7 bases. Losses at the gene ends were 4 bases for V and 6 bases for J; bases not matched to a gene: 7. Germline CDR1 SGHRS, CDR2 YFSETQ. This CDR3 comprises 14 residues. CDR3 protein: CASSPDRVGNIQYF. CDR3 nucleotide sequence: TGCGCCAGCAGCCCCGACAGGGTTGGAAACATTCAGTACTTC.

The chain carries TRBV6-6 and TRBJ1-2; 9 bases are shared with TRBD1. Germline values: CDR1 MNHNY, CDR2 SVGAGI (reference sequence). Trimming took 6 bases from V and 7 from J; bases not matched to a gene: 6. CDR3 length equals 13 residues. As DNA, the CDR3 is TGTGCCAGCAGCCGGGGACAGGGCAGTGGCTACACCTTC. Encoded protein: CASSRGQGSGYTF.

The chain couples TRBV18 to TRBJ1-5; D not resolved. This CDR3 is 17 amino acids long. Germline V lookup: CDR1 KGHSH, CDR2 LQKENI. The ends were cut back, 3 bases at V and 3 bases at J, with 18 bases in the middle. The CDR3 DNA is TGTGCCAGCTCACCCCGAAGGAGTCAGAGAAACAATCAGCCCCAGCATTTT. Protein: CASSPRRSQRNNQPQHF. The full variable domain, completed using reference TRBV18 and TRBJ1-5, is NAGVMQNPRHLVRRRGQEARLRCSPMKGHSHVYWYRQLPEEGLKFMVYLQKENIIDESGMPKERFSAEFPKEGPSILRIQQVVRGDSAAYFCASSPRRSQRNNQPQHFGDGTRLSIL.

This sequence joins TRBV18 and TRBJ1-5, with 7 bases aligning to TRBD1. The CDR3 has 15 residues. Germline trimming cut 6 bases from V and 0 bases from J; bases unmatched to any gene: 5. CDR1 and CDR2 from the germline V gene are KGHSH and LQKENI. The CDR3 DNA sequence: TGTGCCAGCTCTTTGGGACAGAATAGCAATCAGCCCCAGCATTTT. This sequence encodes CASSLGQNSNQPQHF.

The chain has TRBV2 and TRBJ1-1; D is possibly TRBD1 (5 bases). The CDR3 runs to 15 residues. V dropped 0 bases and J dropped 5 bases, with 13 bases sitting between them. The V gene's germline CDR1 is SNHLY and CDR2 FYNNEI. The CDR3 DNA reads TGTGCCAGCAGTGAAGCGTTTGGGGGGTTAACTGAAGCTTTCTTT. Translation gives CASSEAFGGLTEAFF.

The table lists this clone with a count of one. This chain joins TRBV10-3 and TRBJ1-1, with D unresolved. The V and J ends lost 0 bases and 3 bases respectively, with 5 bases between them. Germline assignment: CDR1 ENHRY and CDR2 SYGVKD. The CDR3 extends over 13 amino acids. The DNA for the CDR3 is TGTGCCATCAGTGAGTCTGAGGACACTGAAGCTTTCTTT. Translated, it gives CAISESEDTEAFF.

This chain joins TRBV6-5 and TRBJ1-1; no clear D. V lost 6 bases and J 0 bases, leaving 8 bases between the germline ends. Germline CDR1 reads MNHEY; CDR2 reads SVGAGI. This CDR3 has 13 amino acids. CDR3 protein: CASSNIVNTEAFF. The CDR3 DNA is TGTGCCAGCAGCAACATTGTGAACACTGAAGCTTTCTTT.

This clone has a handful of counts. The chain joins TRBV6-5 to TRBJ2-7, with TRBD1 matching 10 bases. The V and J ends lost 5 bases and 7 bases, in that order; junction bases with no gene match: 8. The germline V gene has CDR1 MNHEY and CDR2 SVGAGI. The length of the CDR3 is 14 residues. The CDR3 sequence: CASSPGDRGREQYV. The CDR3 region has the DNA TGTGCCAGCAGTCCCGGGGACAGGGGACGTGAGCAGTACGTC.

In DNA, the CDR3 is TGTGCCAGCAGTAGTTCTAGATGGGAGACCCAGTACTTC. This encodes CASSSSRWETQYF. The chain couples TRBV9 to TRBJ2-5; D not resolved. The V gene lost 5 bases and the J gene lost 5 bases, with 13 bases spanning the gap. The CDR3 consists of 13 residues. Per germline, CDR1 SGDLS and CDR2 YYNGEE. Combining the CDR3 with reference TRBV9 and TRBJ2-5 gives the whole variable domain DSGVTQTPKHLITATGQRVTLRCSPRSGDLSVYWYQQSLDQGLQFLIQYYNGEERAKGNILERFSAQQFPDLHSELNLSSLELGDSALYFCASSSSRWETQYFGPGTRLLVL.